This TCR beta chain was sequenced during a study of T cells in Graves' hyperthyroidism and ophthalmopathy (dated by TCRdb to the late 2010s). Study-wide context: Peripheral blood was collected at initial diagnosis, before any treatment. To identify distinguishing TCR V-J signatures, a discovery cohort of around 100 patients was used, comprising some 45 with Graves' ophthalmopathy and 55 to 65 with stable Graves' hyperthyroidism. In addition, the study compared T-cell repertoires in thyroid tissue and in blood from over 5 Graves' hyperthyroidism patients. The approximately 95 discovery patients were divided at random into training and test sets in a 7:3 ratio. After sampling, hyperthyroidism patients received methimazole starting at 30 mg daily, and ophthalmopathy patients received high-dose intravenous methylprednisolone. Prospective prediction of ophthalmopathy was tested in an independent validation cohort consisting of 18 to 20 hyperthyroidism patients and 15 to 17 patients who later progressed to ophthalmopathy. The paper reports TCR Vbeta CDR3 sequencing of approximately 140 peripheral blood samples: around 45 ophthalmopathy, about 75 hyperthyroidism and 17 progressor patients. The paper's findings and limits, for the study overall: Most expanded thyroid clonotypes (frequency above 0.001) were also found in blood, which suggests that blood repertoires may mirror thyroid immune responses. Sample size was not statistically predetermined, and blinding of investigators to group allocation was not performed. A model built on a 13 V-J signature distinguished ophthalmopathy from stable hyperthyroidism, reaching around 88% sensitivity and 81% to 83% specificity in cross-validation and 80%/75% in testing. In validation, the model predicted progression to ophthalmopathy a median of roughly 6.2 months before onset, with approximately 71% sensitivity and about 72% specificity.

The CDR3 measures 14 amino acids from cysteine to phenylalanine. Only the CDR3 DNA stays, 42 bases, in frame from base 1. The germline V gene (reference sequence) supplies CDR1 DFQATT and CDR2 SNEGSKA. In regard to this clonotype: The specificity of this receptor is unknown. Base-call qualities are not available, and no considerably larger clone is one nucleotide away.

Ophthalmopathy patients had moderately to severely active disease, Clinical Activity Score of at least 3, NOSPECS grade of at least 4, and duration under 3 months. Any patient with an uncontrolled infection, another autoimmune disease, pregnancy or lactation was excluded. Diagnoses relied on clinical symptoms, serum thyroxine and TRAb, thyroid ultrasound and orbital computed tomography. PBMCs were isolated from 7.5 to 10 ml of fresh peripheral blood by Ficoll-Paque density gradient centrifugation. Total RNA was extracted using Trizol reagent, and RNA quality was assessed on an Agilent 2100 Bioanalyzer. The TCR beta CDR3 regions were amplified from RNA transcripts. A first-round RT-PCR of the TCR CDR3 used the HTBI primer set with the Qiagen OneStep RT-PCR kit. The libraries were constructed in a second round of multiplex PCR and then size-selected and purified. Sequencing of the libraries was done on an Illumina HiSeq2000 using paired-end 100 bp reads. In the authors' own workflow: SOAPnuke was used to process the raw data, removing reads that contained adapters or uncalled bases, had a mean Phred below 15, or lacked an exact match to the constant primer or identifier. COPE v1.2.5 was used to merge high-quality paired reads, and clonotypes were defined as unique nucleotide sequences. Clonotypes were aligned to IMGT TRBV, TRBD and TRBJ reference segments using MiTCR v1.1. The analysis was restricted to V-J combinations with a frequency above 0.0001, which together covered 99.2% of the repertoires. A TCS score was defined as the ratio between F50 (clonal expansion) and ExV (chaos), using BLOSUM62-based TCRdist between CDR3 peptides within each V-J. Welch's t-statistics and random forest reduced roughly 530 V-J features to some 14, which were used in a naive Bayes classifier (R e1071). TCRdb passed the public sequencing reads through fastp at Q25 and MiXCR, retaining productive beta sequences. When rows share a CDR3 protein, they turn into one entry using the most common DNA and genes. These V and J calls are TCRdb output, not the study's own analysis. Within this sample are roughly 250,000 distinct CDR3 sequences, with roughly 20% of them counted one time only. The biggest ten clones account for 50% to 75% of the sample.

The clonotype comes from a man aged 25-45 years with Graves' ophthalmopathy. The chain is assembled from TRBV20-1 and TRBJ2-3, with 8 middle bases fitting TRBD1. TRBJ1-5 matches the DNA end more closely, so the J call is doubtful. Sample: blood. DNA sequence: TGCAGTGCTTCCGGGACCCAGGGGGCAGATACGCAGCATTTT. It encodes CSASGTQGADTQHF.